These 4 T cell receptor beta chains came from one sample sequenced in a study of shared clonotypes between healthy human individuals. Generated by immunoSEQ multiplex PCR, the TCRdb table keeps only in-frame clones and is missing some. The table lists nearly 1,000,000 clones, over 75% of them singletons. Material: memory CD4+ T cells sorted from blood. Stated subset: CD45RA-negative fraction. Receptors were obtained from a man younger than 35 in good health.

In nucleotides, the CDR3 is TGTGCCAGCAGCCGAATTGGGACACTGAACACTGAAGCTTTCTTT. It is translated as CASSRIGTLNTEAFF. The V gene is TRBV5-6, the J gene TRBJ1-1; D is perhaps TRBD1 (6 bases). The germline gives CDR1 SGHDT, CDR2 YYEEEE. The V end was cut by 4 bases, the J end by 0 bases, with 13 bases between. The CDR3 length is 15 residues.

The J gene is TRBJ2-5, the V gene TRBV19; TRBD2 matches 7 bases. Germline V gene sequence: CDR1 LNHDA, CDR2 SQIVND (reference sequence). The CDR3 extends over 16 amino acids. J was trimmed by 4 bases and V by 4 bases; bases with no gene match: 12. DNA for the CDR3: TGTGCCAGTAGTACCCCCCGTGGGGAGGGCAGAGAGACCCAGTACTTC. It yields the protein CASSTPRGEGRETQYF.

The chain joins TRBV5-4 to TRBJ2-1; 10 bases agree with TRBD2. Germline V lookup: CDR1 SGHNT, CDR2 YYREEE (reference sequence). The length of the CDR3 is 16 residues. Trimming at V came to 0 bases and at J to 6 bases, leaving 6 bases not matched to a gene. CDR3 sequence: CASSLVRLAGFNEQFF. CDR3 sequence (DNA): TGTGCCAGCAGCTTGGTTCGACTAGCGGGTTTCAATGAGCAGTTCTTC.

This clone has a single count. V is TRBV4-1 and J is TRBJ2-1; the match to TRBD2 covers 10 bases. V lost 7 bases and J lost 8; bases outside the gene matches: 11. The CDR3 is made up of 15 amino acids. Germline-derived CDR1 and CDR2 are MGHRA and YSYEKL. The CDR3 sequence is CASNSAGGPSDEQFF. CDR3 bases: TGCGCCAGCAACTCAGCGGGAGGGCCTTCCGATGAGCAGTTCTTC.